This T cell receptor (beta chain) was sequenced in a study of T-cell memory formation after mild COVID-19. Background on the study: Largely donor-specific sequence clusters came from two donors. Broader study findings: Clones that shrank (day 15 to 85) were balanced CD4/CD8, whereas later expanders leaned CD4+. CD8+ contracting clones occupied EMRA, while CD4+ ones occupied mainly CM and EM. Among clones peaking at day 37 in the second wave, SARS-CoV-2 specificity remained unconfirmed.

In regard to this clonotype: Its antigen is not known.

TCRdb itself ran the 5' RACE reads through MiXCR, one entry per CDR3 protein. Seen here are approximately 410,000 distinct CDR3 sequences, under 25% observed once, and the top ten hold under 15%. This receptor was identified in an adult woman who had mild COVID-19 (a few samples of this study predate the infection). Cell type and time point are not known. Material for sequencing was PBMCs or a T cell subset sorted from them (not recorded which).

The CDR3 is CSASPSRNEQFF. The DNA for the CDR3 is TGCAGTGCTTCCCCCTCGCGGAATGAGCAGTTCTTC. The chain combines TRBV20-1 with TRBJ2-1, with unresolved D. V lost 5 bases and J lost 7, with 12 bases in between. This CDR3 spans 12 amino acids. Germline assignment: CDR1 DFQATT and CDR2 SNEGSKA (reference sequence).